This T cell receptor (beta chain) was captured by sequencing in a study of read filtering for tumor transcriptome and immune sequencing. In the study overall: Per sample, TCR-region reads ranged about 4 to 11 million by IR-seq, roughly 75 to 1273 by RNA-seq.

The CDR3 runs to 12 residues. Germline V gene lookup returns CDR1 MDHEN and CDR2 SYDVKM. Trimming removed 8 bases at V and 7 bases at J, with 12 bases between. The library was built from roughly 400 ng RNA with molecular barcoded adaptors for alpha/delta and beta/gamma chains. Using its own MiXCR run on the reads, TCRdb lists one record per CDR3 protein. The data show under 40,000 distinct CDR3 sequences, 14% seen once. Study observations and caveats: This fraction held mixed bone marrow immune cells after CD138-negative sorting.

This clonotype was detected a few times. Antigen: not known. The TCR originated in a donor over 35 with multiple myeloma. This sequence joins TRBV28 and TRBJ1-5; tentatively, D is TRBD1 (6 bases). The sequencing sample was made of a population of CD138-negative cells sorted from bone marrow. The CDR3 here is CASARGIQPQHF. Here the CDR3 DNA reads TGTGCCAGCGCCAGGGGAATACAGCCCCAGCATTTT.